The 4 T cell receptor beta chains reported below all come from one sample, sequenced in a study of T cell responses to AZD1222 COVID-19 vaccine. TCRdb's table, derived via immunoSEQ multiplex PCR, lists solely in-frame clones and lacks some. Of roughly 160,000 clones in the sample, roughly 85% were seen once. The sample here was peripheral blood, taken 28 days after the second AZD1222 dose. The source of these receptors is an adult who received the AZD1222 COVID-19 vaccine.

This chain joins TRBV18 and TRBJ1-4; the D is unclear. Looked up from germline, CDR1 is KGHSH and CDR2 is LQKENI. The germline V and J ends were trimmed by 3 bases and 0 bases, with 8 bases remaining between them. This CDR3 is built from 15 residues. CDR3 amino acids: CASSPGRATNEKLFF. In nucleotides, the CDR3 is TGTGCCAGCTCACCGGGCAGAGCAACTAATGAAAAACTGTTTTTT.

The chain carries TRBV11-2 and TRBJ1-6; D gene uncertain. The CDR3 length is 15 residues. Per the germline V gene, CDR1 is SGHAT and CDR2 is FQNNGV. V was trimmed by 3 bases and J by 0 bases, leaving 6 bases between them. The CDR3 DNA sequence: TGTGCCAGCAGCTTTCTGGGCTCCTATAATTCACCCCTCCACTTT. The encoded protein is CASSFLGSYNSPLHF.

J is TRBJ1-5 and V is TRBV30; no reliable D call. The germline V gene has CDR1 GTSNPN and CDR2 SVGIG (reference sequence). Trimming took 1 base from V and 6 from J, leaving 10 bases between them. The CDR3 runs 13 residues. The CDR3, as DNA: TGTGCCTGGAGTGAAAAGTTGAGTCAGCCCCAGCATTTT. Encoded protein: CAWSEKLSQPQHF.

This clone has only a few counts. The rearrangement links TRBV2 to TRBJ2-3; the match to TRBD2 covers 9 bases. The length of the CDR3 is 16 residues. Germline CDR1 is SNHLY and CDR2 is FYNNEI. V was clipped by 2 bases and J by 9 bases; unmatched bases: 12. Here the CDR3 DNA reads TGTGCCAGCAGTGAATCCGAACTAGCGGGCTACTTAACGCAGTATTTT. As protein: CASSESELAGYLTQYF.